This T cell receptor beta chain was sequenced in a study of tumor-infiltrating lymphocytes in primary liver carcinoma. The source material, 20-30 mg of unsorted bulk tissue, was used to co-extract RNA and DNA. Each sampled tumor had five separate regions taken from it. Germline V gene lookup returns CDR1 SGHVS and CDR2 FQNEAQ. CDR3 length equals 14 residues. With a constant-region primer, TCR beta cDNA was made from 500 ng of total RNA. Three-round nested multiplex PCR performed with slightly modified ARM-PCR produced the TCR beta libraries. The first two PCR rounds used TRBV1-TRBV30 primers with a Cbeta primer, approximately 10 cycles each. A single record per CDR3 protein comes from TCRdb applying MiXCR to the multiplex PCR reads. The top ten hold 15% to 20% of the sample, which has 75,000 to 90,000 distinct CDR3 sequences, 55% to 85% seen once. Worth noting for this clonotype: Mismatch with germline at one junction end may stem from a read error.

The chain uses TRBV7-8 and TRBJ2-2, with TRBD2 as a possible D gene (6 bases). Sequences were obtained from liver tumor tissue from sampling region 1. Subset given: tumor region T1, superior pole. The source is a man in his forties or fifties with primary liver carcinoma and hepatitis B virus infection. CDR3 sequence (DNA): TGCGCCAGCAGCTTGTCCGGCCAAACCCGGGAGCTATTTTTT. It specifies CASSLSGQTRELFF.